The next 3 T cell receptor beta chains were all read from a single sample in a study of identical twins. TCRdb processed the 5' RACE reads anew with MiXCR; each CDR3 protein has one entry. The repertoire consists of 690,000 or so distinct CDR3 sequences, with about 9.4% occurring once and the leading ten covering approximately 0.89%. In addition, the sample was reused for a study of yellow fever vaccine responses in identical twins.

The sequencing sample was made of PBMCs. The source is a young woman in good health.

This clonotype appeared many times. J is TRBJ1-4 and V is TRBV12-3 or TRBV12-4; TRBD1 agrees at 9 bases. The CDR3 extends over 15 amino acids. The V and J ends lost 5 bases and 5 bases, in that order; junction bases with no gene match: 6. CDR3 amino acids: CASSAPGQGNEKLFF. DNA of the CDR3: TGTGCCAGCAGTGCGCCGGGACAGGGAAATGAAAAACTGTTTTTT.

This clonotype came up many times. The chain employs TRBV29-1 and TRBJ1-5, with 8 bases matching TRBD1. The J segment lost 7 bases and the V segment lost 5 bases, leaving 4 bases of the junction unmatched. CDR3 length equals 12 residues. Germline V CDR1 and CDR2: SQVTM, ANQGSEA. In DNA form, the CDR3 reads TGCAGCGTTCAGGGGGCTGGGCAGCCCCAGCATTTT. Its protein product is CSVQGAGQPQHF. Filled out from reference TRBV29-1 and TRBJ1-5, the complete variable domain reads SAVISQKPSRDICQRGTSLTIQCQVDSQVTMMFWYRQQPGQSLTLIATANQGSEATYESGFVIDKFPISRPNLTFSTLTVSNMSPEDSSIYLCSVQGAGQPQHFGDGTRLSIL.

CDR3 in amino acids: CASSPHRLAEQYF. CDR3 nucleotides: TGTGCCAGCAGCCCACACAGGCTCGCCGAGCAGTACTTC. This chain connects TRBV3-1 to TRBJ2-7, with a possible D match to TRBD1 (5 bases). Germline lookup yields CDR1 LGHDT and CDR2 YNNKEL (reference sequence). This CDR3 is built from 13 residues. Trimming left V 4 bases short and J 6 bases short, with 13 bases between.